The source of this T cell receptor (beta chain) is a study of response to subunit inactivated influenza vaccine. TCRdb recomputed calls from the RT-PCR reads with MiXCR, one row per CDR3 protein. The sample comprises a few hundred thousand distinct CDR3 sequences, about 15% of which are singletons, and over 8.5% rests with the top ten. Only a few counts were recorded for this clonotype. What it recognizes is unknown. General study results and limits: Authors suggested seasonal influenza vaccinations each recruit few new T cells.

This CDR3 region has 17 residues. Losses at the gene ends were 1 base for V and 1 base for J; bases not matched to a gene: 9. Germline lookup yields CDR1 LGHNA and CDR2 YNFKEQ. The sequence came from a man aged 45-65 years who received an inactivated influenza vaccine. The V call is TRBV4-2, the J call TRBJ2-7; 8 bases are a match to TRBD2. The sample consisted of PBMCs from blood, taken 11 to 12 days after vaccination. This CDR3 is CASSQGRGGWSSYEQYF. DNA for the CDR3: TGTGCCAGCAGCCAAGGCCGGGGGGGCTGGAGTTCCTACGAGCAGTACTTC.